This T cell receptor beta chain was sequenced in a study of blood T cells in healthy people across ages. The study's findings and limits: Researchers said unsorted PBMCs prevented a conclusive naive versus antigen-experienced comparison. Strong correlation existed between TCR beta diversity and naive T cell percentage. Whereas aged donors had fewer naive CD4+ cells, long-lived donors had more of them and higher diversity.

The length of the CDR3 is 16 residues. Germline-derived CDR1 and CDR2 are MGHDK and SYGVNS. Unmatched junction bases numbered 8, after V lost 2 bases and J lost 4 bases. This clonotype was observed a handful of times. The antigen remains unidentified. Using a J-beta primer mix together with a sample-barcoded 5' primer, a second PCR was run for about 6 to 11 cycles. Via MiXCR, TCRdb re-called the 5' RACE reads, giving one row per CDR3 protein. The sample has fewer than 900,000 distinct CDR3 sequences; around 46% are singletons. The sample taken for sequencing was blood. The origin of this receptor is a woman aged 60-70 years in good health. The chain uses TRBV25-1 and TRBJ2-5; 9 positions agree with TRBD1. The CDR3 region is CASSEGNRGLGETQYF. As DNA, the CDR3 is TGTGCCAGCAGTGAAGGAAACAGGGGGCTCGGAGAGACCCAGTACTTC. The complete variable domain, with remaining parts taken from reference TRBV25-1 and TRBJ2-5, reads EADIYQTPRYLVIGTGKKITLECSQTMGHDKMYWYQQDPGMELHLIHYSYGVNSTEKGDLSSESTVSRIRTEHFPLTLESARPSHTSQYLCASSEGNRGLGETQYFGPGTRLLVL.